The present T cell receptor beta chain was sequenced within a study of beta chain features in type 1 diabetes (dated by TCRdb to 2017 to 2018). Regarding the complete study: Mean age, gender distribution, total cell number and subset yield did not differ between patients and healthy donors. Naive and central memory subsets were obtained from all 30 or so donors, but regulatory and stem cell-like memory subsets were isolated from only 8 patients and 8 healthy donors. Across all samples, 90 million to 130 million sorted cells were examined, and cell number per subset correlated strongly with RNA yield. The study compared TCRB repertoires of sorted circulating CD4+ T cell subsets between recently diagnosed type 1 diabetes patients and matched healthy donors.

To note about this clone: No cognate antigen has been identified for it. No base quality information exists; no much larger clone differs at one position.

The research as a whole found: Because cDNA was sequenced instead of genomic DNA, activated cells with high expression could be over-represented, although the groups did not differ in activation or CD3 levels. At VDJ recombination sites, patients with type 1 diabetes made fewer insertions and deleted more nucleotides, a pattern implying thymic rearrangement abnormalities. Because the HLA sub-analyses included only small numbers of individuals, any influence of HLA type on TCRB rearrangement was left unresolved. PCR might favor shorter templates, but patient and control samples were amplified and corrected together, so any skew would affect both groups equally. In all four CD4+ subsets, TCRB CDR3 length was moderately but significantly shorter in type 1 diabetes patients. Naive, central memory and regulatory TCRB repertoires appeared to be more alike among patients than among healthy donors.

The entire isolated RNA was reverse transcribed using the High Capacity cDNA Reverse Transcription Kit, and thus expressed TCRB transcripts were sequenced. Deep immunoSEQ sequencing was performed on naive, central memory and regulatory T cell samples, with an average of around 3.4 million total reads per sample. Sorted cells were lysed in RLT buffer and RNA was extracted with DNase-treated RNeasy Micro or Mini kits, depending on cell number. To prevent cross-contamination, each cell subset was processed individually, whereas patient and healthy donor samples were processed jointly. TCRB sequences were amplified from cDNA with the immunoSEQ multiplex PCR, producing 87-bp fragments spanning the CDR3 region. Sequencing of the amplicons was done on the Illumina HiSeq platform. The authors' pipeline ran thus. Synthetic template baselines were used to correct PCR bias computationally, reads within Hamming distance 2 were collapsed together, and singletons that could not be merged were discarded. Reads were aligned against IMGT to assign V, D and J genes, CDR3 length and insertions or deletions at six rearrangement sites. Within each subset, clonotype counts were normalized to sorted cell number, and only after that were true diversity and Gini coefficients computed with the tcR R package. The overlap coefficient, calculated on TCRB nucleotide sequences, was used to measure repertoire sharing. Out-of-frame TCRB sequences from naive cells were analyzed to stand in for the pre-selection repertoire. TCRdb retrieved this table from immuneACCESS and kept in-frame rearrangements only. Not all clones are present; in checked studies, unresolved V genes account for under half, and no reason is known for the remainder. V, J and clone size reflect that table, while D and trimming were determined from the DNA. Across this sample there are under 900,000 clones, with roughly a sixth seen only once. Roughly 0.025% of the sample lies in the top ten.

From each donor, a single peripheral blood sample of around 120 mL on average was drawn into heparinised tubes. A BD FACSAria II and a panel including CD45RO, CCR7, CD25, CD127, CD95 and CD27 were used to sort naive, central memory, regulatory and stem cell-like memory CD4+ T cells. A purity above 98% was achieved for all sorted populations. PBMCs were separated immediately by Lymphoprep density gradient centrifugation and were stained directly, without being cultured. So that batch effects would be minimized, each experiment stained and sorted samples in pairs, pairing one healthy donor with one patient. Material for sequencing was naive CD4+ T cells from blood. The cell subset or site label corresponds to: true naive CD4+ T cells. The clonotype originates from a woman in her late teens or twenties in good health.

The CDR3 in this case is CASSRSPSRLPFTPYNEQFF. The DNA sequence follows: TGTGCCAGCTCACGGAGCCCTAGCAGACTCCCTTTTACCCCCTACAATGAGCAGTTCTTC. The V and J genes are TRBV18 and TRBJ2-1; TRBD2 is possibly the D segment (5 matching bases). CDR1 and CDR2 (KGHSH, LQKENI) derive from the germline V gene. Inclusive of the bounding cysteine and phenylalanine, the CDR3 is 20 residues long. Only the CDR3 portion is preserved as DNA: 60 bases, with reading frame beginning at the first base. V sheds 4 bases and J sheds 2 bases, leaving 27 bases between their ends.